Presented here are 14 T cell receptor beta chains from one specimen sequenced in a study of OX40 agonist ivuxolimab in advanced cancers. Clones were read by immunoSEQ multiplex PCR, and TCRdb kept only the in-frame ones, dropping some. Found here are about 49,000 clones, under 90% of them singletons; the top ten hold more than 1.5%. The material was CD4+ or CD8+ T cells sorted from blood, obtained in a trial of the OX40 agonist ivuxolimab. The receptors here all came from an adult with an advanced solid tumor such as melanoma, head and neck, liver or kidney cancer.

The chain uses TRBV20-1 and TRBJ1-3; no clear D gene. Germline values: CDR1 DFQATT, CDR2 SNEGSKA (reference sequence). This CDR3 region has 11 residues. V dropped 4 bases and J dropped 6 bases, with 7 bases sitting between them. This chain's CDR3 is CSATTQNTIYF. CDR3 sequence (DNA): TGCAGTGCTACTACACAAAACACCATATATTTT.

V is TRBV7-9 and J is TRBJ2-1; D not certain. V shed 2 bases and J shed 6 bases, with 5 bases lying between them. This CDR3 region has 12 residues. Per the germline V gene, CDR1 is SEHNR and CDR2 is FQNEAQ (reference sequence). The CDR3 loop reads CASSLFSNEQFF. The DNA for the CDR3 is TGTGCCAGCAGCTTATTCTCCAATGAGCAGTTCTTC. The full variable domain, its missing parts supplied by reference TRBV7-9 and TRBJ2-1, is DTGVSQNPRHKITKRGQNVTFRCDPISEHNRLYWYRQTLGQGPEFLTYFQNEAQLEKSRLLSDRFSAERPKGSFSTLEIQRTEQGDSAMYLCASSLFSNEQFFGPGTRLTVL.

V and J are TRBV5-6 and TRBJ1-1; 7 bases line up with TRBD1. The CDR3 is 15 residues long. Trimming took 3 bases from V and 3 from J; bases not matched to a gene: 8. The germline V gene has CDR1 SGHDT and CDR2 YYEEEE. The chain's CDR3 is CASSSKGQGDTEAFF. The CDR3 coding sequence is TGTGCCAGCAGCTCGAAGGGTCAGGGGGACACTGAAGCTTTCTTT. Together with reference TRBV5-6 and TRBJ1-1, the CDR3 gives the full variable domain: DAGVTQSPTHLIKTRGQQVTLRCSPKSGHDTVSWYQQALGQGPQFIFQYYEEEERQRGNFPDRFSGHQFPNYSSELNVNALLLGDSALYLCASSSKGQGDTEAFFGQGTRLTVV.

This clone was seen more than once but under ten times. This rearrangement joins TRBV7-9 to TRBJ1-1; no definite D call. This CDR3 comprises 13 residues. CDR1 is SEHNR and CDR2 is FQNEAQ in the germline V gene (reference sequence). The V end was cut by 2 bases, the J end by 1 base, with 5 bases between. CDR3 sequence: CASSLTTNTEAFF. The DNA of the CDR3 is TGTGCCAGCAGCTTAACCACGAACACTGAAGCTTTCTTT.

The chain joins TRBV2 to TRBJ2-7, with 10 positions matching TRBD2. Germline trimming cut 6 bases from V and 1 base from J; bases unmatched to any gene: 6. From germline, CDR1 is SNHLY and CDR2 FYNNEI. This CDR3 has 15 residues. The CDR3 coding sequence is TGTGCCAGCAGCATCGGACTAGCGGAGTCCTACGAGCAGTACTTC. It yields the protein CASSIGLAESYEQYF.

The chain links TRBV25-1 to TRBJ2-3; possibly TRBD2 for D (6 bases). The CDR3 is 14 amino acids. Germline lookup yields CDR1 MGHDK and CDR2 SYGVNS. The V end lost 7 bases, the J end lost 3 bases, and 14 bases lay between the germline ends. The CDR3: CASIDGSGTDTQYF. The CDR3 region has the DNA TGTGCCAGCATCGACGGGAGTGGTACAGATACGCAGTATTTT.

The gene calls are TRBV29-1 and TRBJ2-5, with D perhaps TRBD1 (5 bases). Germline assignment: CDR1 SQVTM and CDR2 ANQGSEA. This CDR3 is 13 amino acids long. Deletions cut 7 bases from V and 9 bases from J, with 21 bases between. This chain's CDR3 is CSGTTGYDAAQYF. CDR3 in DNA: TGCAGCGGTACAACAGGTTACGACGCGGCCCAGTACTTC.

The chain is built from TRBV7-9 and TRBJ2-3; no firm D call. Trimming removed 5 bases from V and 2 bases from J, with 17 bases in between. Germline values: CDR1 SEHNR, CDR2 FQNEAQ (reference sequence). CDR3 length equals 16 residues. CDR3 DNA: TGTGCCAGCAGCCCCCGCCGGTCCTCTGTCACAGATACGCAGTATTTT. It codes for CASSPRRSSVTDTQYF. Using reference TRBV7-9 and TRBJ2-3 for the parts outside the CDR3, the full variable domain is DTGVSQNPRHKITKRGQNVTFRCDPISEHNRLYWYRQTLGQGPEFLTYFQNEAQLEKSRLLSDRFSAERPKGSFSTLEIQRTEQGDSAMYLCASSPRRSSVTDTQYFGPGTRLTVL.

The chain joins TRBV9 to TRBJ2-1, with 7 bases matching TRBD2. The trim removed 7 bases at V and 3 bases at J, leaving 10 bases unmatched. Germline V gives CDR1 SGDLS, CDR2 YYNGEE. The CDR3 is 15 residues long. In DNA form, the CDR3 reads TGTGCCAGCCTGTACCCGGGAGGCCACTACAATGAGCAGTTCTTC. It specifies CASLYPGGHYNEQFF.

This clone was observed a few times. The J gene is TRBJ2-5, the V gene TRBV5-1; 8 bases agree with TRBD2. Germline V gene sequence: CDR1 SGHRS, CDR2 YFSETQ. V lost 0 bases to trimming and J lost 0 bases; unmatched junction nucleotides: 4. This CDR3 spans 16 amino acids. CDR3 sequence: CASSLELAVNQETQYF. CDR3 sequence (DNA): TGCGCCAGCAGCTTGGAACTAGCGGTAAACCAAGAGACCCAGTACTTC.

This rearrangement joins TRBV5-1 to TRBJ2-5; the D is unclear. Trimming took 0 bases from V and 5 from J, leaving 8 bases between them. The germline gives CDR1 SGHRS, CDR2 YFSETQ. The CDR3 has 13 amino acids. CDR3 sequence reads: CASSLGHRETQYF. As DNA, the CDR3 is TGCGCCAGCAGCTTGGGGCATAGGGAGACCCAGTACTTC.

The chain is built from TRBV2 and TRBJ1-2; tentatively, D is TRBD1 (6 bases). Germline V lookup: CDR1 SNHLY, CDR2 FYNNEI. V lost 6 bases and J 0 bases, leaving 8 bases between the germline ends. The CDR3 is 13 residues long. CDR3 protein: CASSRTANYGYTF. In DNA form, the CDR3 reads TGTGCCAGCAGCCGGACAGCTAACTATGGCTACACCTTC.

The CDR3 DNA is TGTGCCAGTAGTATGGGCCCTTCCTACAATGAGCAGTTCTTC. Residues: CASSMGPSYNEQFF. V gene TRBV19 combines with J gene TRBJ2-1; D unresolved. CDR3 length equals 14 residues. Per the germline V gene, CDR1 is LNHDA and CDR2 is SQIVND (reference sequence). Between the trimmed V and J ends, which lost 3 bases and 1 base, there was a span of 7 bases. The full variable domain, its missing parts supplied by reference TRBV19 and TRBJ2-1, is DGGITQSPKYLFRKEGQNVTLSCEQNLNHDAMYWYRQDPGQGLRLIYYSQIVNDFQKGDIAEGYSVSREKKESFPLTVTSAQKNPTAFYLCASSMGPSYNEQFFGPGTRLTVL.

The CDR3 bases are TGTGCCAGCAAGAATAGATGGGGGAGCACAGATACGCAGTATTTT. It translates to CASKNRWGSTDTQYF. This chain links TRBV2 with TRBJ2-3; D is perhaps TRBD1 or TRBD2 (5 bases each). V was cut by 7 bases and J by 0 bases, with 14 bases left in between. Germline CDR1 is SNHLY and CDR2 is FYNNEI. The CDR3 is made up of 15 amino acids.